The rows below give T cell receptor beta chains drawn from one sample of a study of early T cells in non-severe SARS-CoV-2 infection. Using its own MiXCR run on the 5' RACE reads, TCRdb lists one record per CDR3 protein. The sample shows approximately 76,000 distinct CDR3 sequences, 12% of them seen only once. The source material was whole blood. Receptor source: an adult who was a healthcare worker with PCR-confirmed SARS-CoV-2 infection or an uninfected control (not recorded which). Each CDR3 is given without its conserved first and last residue. Clone size is given for some rows only: seen once, a few or many times, or a class if the clone is expanded.

many	13	TRBV7-2	TRBJ2-1	ASSPQTGDDNEQF
many	14	TRBV25-1	TRBJ2-2	ASSRAGLIGTGELF
many	10	TRBV5-1	TRBJ2-1	ASRGAGVEQF
NA	10	TRBV28	TRBJ1-1	ASSLDLTEAF
many	9	TRBV24-1	TRBJ1-1	ATSDQYVAF
many	11	TRBV28	TRBJ1-2	ASSLRQHVGYT
many	10	TRBV28	TRBJ1-3	ASSLRQNTIY
many	15	TRBV7-2	TRBJ2-3	ASSLRSATDPTDTQY
many	14	TRBV5-1	TRBJ2-2	ASSRGTGGVAGELF
many	11	TRBV14	TRBJ2-1	ASSQVQINEQF
many	11	TRBV2	TRBJ2-7	ASISSGDYEQY
many	11	TRBV29-1	TRBJ1-1	SVGDWGDTEAF
many	9	TRBV9	TRBJ2-3	ASSVEDTQY
NA	14	TRBV12-3/TRBV12-4	TRBJ2-6	ASSLYGGTGANVLT
many	14	TRBV18	TRBJ1-1	ASSPRNGRGDTEAF
many	16	TRBV6-2/TRBV6-3	TRBJ1-3	ASSYRDRRLSSGNTIY
NA	11	TRBV20-1	TRBJ2-1	SASPSGYNEQF
many	12	TRBV12-3/TRBV12-4	TRBJ1-5	ASSLKGRHQPQH
many	14	TRBV14	TRBJ2-7	ASSTDSGTDPYEQY
many	13	TRBV28	TRBJ1-2	ASSPPTGHTHGYT
NA	15	TRBV9	TRBJ2-1	ASSPYHGTARYNEQF
few	12	TRBV7-2	TRBJ2-3	ASSFVDSTDTQY
many	13	TRBV11-2	TRBJ2-1	ASSLTRASPNEQF
NA	12	TRBV3-1	TRBJ2-7	ASSQVGQPGEQY
many	12	TRBV10-3	TRBJ2-7	AISAGDQNYEQY
many	13	TRBV6-1	TRBJ1-4	ASSEGSATNEKLF
NA	11	TRBV28	TRBJ2-1	ASSSPGTDEQF
many	11	TRBV5-1	TRBJ1-1	ASRVQGGTEAF
many	13	TRBV20-1	TRBJ2-5	SARHLAGVQETQY
many	11	TRBV7-6	TRBJ1-3	ASSSRAENTIY
many	15	TRBV16	TRBJ2-7	ASSQSIRPRSSYEQY
few	12	TRBV28	TRBJ2-1	ASSLGGVANEQF
many	13	TRBV11-2	TRBJ2-2	ASSLGQPDTGELF
NA	13	TRBV18	TRBJ1-1	ASSPLGATHDEAF
many	11	TRBV27	TRBJ1-4	ASSASTNEKLF
few	11	TRBV29-1	TRBJ1-1	SADRGEIAEAF
NA	9	TRBV29-1	TRBJ2-7	SVERNYEQY